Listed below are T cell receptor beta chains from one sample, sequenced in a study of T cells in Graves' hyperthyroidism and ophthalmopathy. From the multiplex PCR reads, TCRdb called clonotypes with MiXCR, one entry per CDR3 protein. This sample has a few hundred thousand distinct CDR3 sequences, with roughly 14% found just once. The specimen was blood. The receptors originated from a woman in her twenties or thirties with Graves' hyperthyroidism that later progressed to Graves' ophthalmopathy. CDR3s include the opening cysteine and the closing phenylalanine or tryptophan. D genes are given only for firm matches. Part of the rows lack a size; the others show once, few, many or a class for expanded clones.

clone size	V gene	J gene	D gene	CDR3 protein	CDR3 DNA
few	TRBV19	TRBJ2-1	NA	CASSIAVGVSNEQFF	TGTGCCAGTAGTATAGCGGTGGGAGTATCTAATGAGCAGTTCTTC
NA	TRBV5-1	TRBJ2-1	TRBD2	CASSLVGLAETYNEQFF	TGCGCCAGCAGCTTGGTAGGACTAGCGGAAACCTACAATGAGCAGTTCTTC
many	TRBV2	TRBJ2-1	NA	CASSERLANEQFF	TGTGCCAGCAGTGAAAGGTTAGCGAATGAGCAGTTCTTC
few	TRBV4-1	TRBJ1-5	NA	CASSPIGGGPQHF	TGCGCCAGCAGCCCAATAGGGGGGGGGCCCCAGCATTTT
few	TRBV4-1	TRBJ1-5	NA	CASSQDVRAAQPQHF	TGCGCCAGCAGCCAAGATGTAAGGGCCGCTCAGCCCCAGCATTTT
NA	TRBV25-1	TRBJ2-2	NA	CASSEGVPNTGELFF	TGTGCCAGCAGTGAAGGGGTCCCTAACACCGGGGAGCTGTTTTTT
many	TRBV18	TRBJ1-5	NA	CASSPPGNSNQPQHF	TGTGCCAGCTCACCACCAGGGAATAGCAATCAGCCCCAGCATTTT
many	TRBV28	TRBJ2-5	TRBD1	CASQGAETQYF	TGTGCCAGCCAGGGGGCAGAGACCCAGTACTTC
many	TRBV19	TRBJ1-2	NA	CASSKDRSYGYTF	TGTGCCAGTAGTAAGGACAGATCCTATGGCTACACCTTC
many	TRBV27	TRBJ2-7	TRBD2	CASSFLTSGGQSYEQYF	TGTGCCAGCAGTTTCCTGACTAGCGGTGGCCAGTCCTACGAGCAGTACTTC
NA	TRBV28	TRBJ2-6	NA	CASSRTGSHSGANVLTF	TGTGCCAGCAGTCGCACAGGGAGCCACTCTGGGGCCAACGTCCTGACTTTC
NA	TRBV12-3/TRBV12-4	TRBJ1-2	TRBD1	CASSLADRGKSGYTF	TGTGCCAGCAGTTTAGCGGACAGGGGGAAGTCTGGCTACACCTTC
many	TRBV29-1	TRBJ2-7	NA	CSVERGRGVEQYF	TGCAGCGTTGAAAGAGGGCGAGGTGTCGAGCAGTACTTC
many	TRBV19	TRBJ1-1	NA	CASRSGTLLSTEAFF	TGTGCCAGTAGAAGTGGGACTCTCCTTTCCACTGAAGCTTTCTTT
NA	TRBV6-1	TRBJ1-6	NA	CASSPRQPDNSPLHF	TGTGCCAGCAGTCCCCGCCAGCCAGATAATTCACCCCTCCACTTT
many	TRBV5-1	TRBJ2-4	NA	CASSQLAARKNIQYF	TGCGCCAGCAGCCAATTAGCGGCAAGGAAAAACATTCAGTACTTC
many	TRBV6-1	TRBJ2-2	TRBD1	CASTLTGAGELFF	TGTGCCAGCACCTTGACAGGGGCCGGGGAGCTGTTTTTT
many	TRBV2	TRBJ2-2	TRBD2	CASSVTSGRATNTGELFF	TGTGCCAGCAGCGTGACTAGCGGGAGGGCCACGAACACCGGGGAGCTGTTTTTT
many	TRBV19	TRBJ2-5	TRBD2	CASRDTSGKGETQYF	TGTGCCAGTAGGGATACTAGCGGGAAAGGAGAGACCCAGTACTTC
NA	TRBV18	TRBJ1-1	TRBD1	CASSPGQGVSEAFF	TGTGCCAGCTCTCCGGGACAGGGGGTCTCTGAAGCTTTCTTT
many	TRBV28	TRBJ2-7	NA	CASTAYSYEQYF	TGTGCCAGCACTGCCTACTCCTACGAGCAGTACTTC
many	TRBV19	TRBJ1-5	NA	CASRGRGNQPQHF	TGTGCCAGTAGAGGGAGGGGCAATCAGCCCCAGCATTTT
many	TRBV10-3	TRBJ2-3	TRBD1	CAITEAGGRTDTQYF	TGTGCCATCACCGAAGCAGGGGGCCGAACAGATACGCAGTATTTT
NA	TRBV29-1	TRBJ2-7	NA	CSVPGETSAEQYF	TGCAGCGTGCCCGGGGAGACAAGCGCCGAGCAGTACTTC
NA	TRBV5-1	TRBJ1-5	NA	CASSFSGAAEPQHF	TGCGCCAGCAGCTTTTCAGGGGCGGCGGAGCCCCAGCATTTT
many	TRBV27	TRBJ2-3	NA	CASSSPAATDTQYF	TGTGCCAGCAGTTCCCCGGCTGCTACAGATACGCAGTATTTT
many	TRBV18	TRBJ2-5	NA	CASSPERETQYF	TGTGCCAGCTCACCAGAGAGAGAGACCCAGTACTTC
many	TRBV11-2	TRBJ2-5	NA	CASSLVSERETQYF	TGTGCCAGCAGCTTAGTGTCTGAGAGGGAGACCCAGTACTTC
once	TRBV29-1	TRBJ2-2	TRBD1	CSGSDRGKAGELFF	TGCAGCGGGTCCGACAGGGGGAAAGCCGGGGAGCTGTTTTTT
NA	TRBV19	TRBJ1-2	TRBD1	CASTPGQGITYGYTF	TGTGCCAGTACCCCTGGACAGGGGATAACCTATGGCTACACCTTC
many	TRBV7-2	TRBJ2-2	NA	CASSLPGVGELFF	TGTGCCAGCAGCTTACCAGGGGTCGGGGAGCTGTTTTTT